The present T cell receptor beta chain was sequenced within a study of T cells after posttransplantation cyclophosphamide. On this clone itself: The antigen is not known.

In germline, CDR1 is MNHEY, CDR2 SMNVEV (reference sequence). V lost 6 bases, J lost 7 bases, and 6 bases stayed unmatched. This CDR3 has 14 amino acids. The protocol was immunoSEQ multiplex PCR, while the TCRdb copy is restricted to in-frame clones and leaves out a portion. In the table there are about 10,000 clones, around 80% of which are singletons. A marrow graft followed busulfan-fludarabine conditioning, with cyclophosphamide on days +3 and +4. Study-level findings and limits: After PTCy, TRB diversity resembled that of CNI/methotrexate controls. Later post-transplant blood repertoires were often dominated by donor CD8+ memory clones. Blood and skin or GI T cell repertoires showed limited TRB overlap.

The origin of this receptor is a female patient aged 35-55 years who received an allogeneic stem cell transplant from a related donor, was CMV-positive, and had no GVHD. The graft donor may have contributed some T cells. The chain combines TRBV27 with TRBJ1-4, with 9 bases identical to TRBD1. Sample: PBMCs, taken just over 1,900 days after a stem cell transplant with posttransplant cyclophosphamide. This CDR3 is CASSPDRGGEKLFF. CDR3 DNA: TGTGCCAGCAGCCCGGACAGGGGAGGTGAAAAACTGTTTTTT.